A selection of T cell receptor beta chains follows, all from one sample in a study of T cell responses to AZD1222 COVID-19 vaccine. The table came from immunoSEQ multiplex PCR; TCRdb's copy has only in-frame clones and leaves some out. This table holds 150,000 to 200,000 clones, over 90% found once. Sample: peripheral blood, taken 28 days after the second AZD1222 dose. These TCRs come from an adult who received the AZD1222 COVID-19 vaccine. Each CDR3 is given with its conserved first and last residue. D genes are given only for firm matches. For some rows the clone size is stated as once, few or many, or as a class when expanded; others skip it.

D gene: TRBD2; CDR3 length: 16; clone size: -; V gene: TRBV5-1; J gene: TRBJ2-1; CDR3 protein: CASSGFIAGPYNEQFF; CDR3 DNA: TGCGCCAGCAGCGGGTTTATAGCGGGGCCCTACAATGAGCAGTTCTTC
D gene: -; CDR3 length: 13; clone size: -; V gene: TRBV2; J gene: TRBJ2-3; CDR3 protein: CASSDGYTDTQYF; CDR3 DNA: TGTGCCAGCAGTGACGGCTATACAGATACGCAGTATTTT
D gene: -; CDR3 length: 14; clone size: -; V gene: TRBV30; J gene: TRBJ2-3; CDR3 protein: CAWSVGLWTPGRYF; CDR3 DNA: TGTGCCTGGAGTGTAGGGCTGTGGACCCCCGGGAGGTATTTT
D gene: -; CDR3 length: 13; clone size: -; V gene: TRBV19; J gene: TRBJ1-2; CDR3 protein: CASSIGTLGSYTF; CDR3 DNA: TGTGCCAGTAGTATCGGGACGTTAGGTAGCTACACCTTC
D gene: TRBD1; CDR3 length: 16; clone size: -; V gene: TRBV30; J gene: TRBJ2-2; CDR3 protein: CAWSVRDRGLSGELFF; CDR3 DNA: TGTGCCTGGAGTGTCCGGGACAGGGGGCTTTCCGGGGAGCTGTTTTTT
D gene: TRBD1; CDR3 length: 14; clone size: -; V gene: TRBV6-5; J gene: TRBJ1-1; CDR3 protein: CASSRGTGFTEAFF; CDR3 DNA: TGTGCCAGCAGTAGGGGGACAGGCTTCACTGAAGCTTTCTTT
D gene: TRBD1; CDR3 length: 15; clone size: -; V gene: TRBV7-2; J gene: TRBJ1-1; CDR3 protein: CASSSQWDRGTEAFF; CDR3 DNA: TGTGCCAGCAGCTCCCAATGGGACAGGGGGACTGAAGCTTTCTTT
D gene: -; CDR3 length: 14; clone size: -; V gene: TRBV11-2; J gene: TRBJ1-1; CDR3 protein: CASSLRLRDTEAFF; CDR3 DNA: TGTGCCAGCAGCTTAAGGTTGCGGGACACTGAAGCTTTCTTT
D gene: -; CDR3 length: 13; clone size: -; V gene: TRBV6-5; J gene: TRBJ1-6; CDR3 protein: CASRIPGNSPLHF; CDR3 DNA: TGTGCCAGCAGGATCCCAGGGAATTCACCCCTCCACTTT
D gene: TRBD2; CDR3 length: 16; clone size: -; V gene: TRBV5-1; J gene: TRBJ2-5; CDR3 protein: CASSLGPAGAQETQYF; CDR3 DNA: TGCGCCAGCAGCTTGGGACCAGCGGGAGCCCAAGAGACCCAGTACTTC
D gene: TRBD2; CDR3 length: 19; clone size: -; V gene: TRBV7-2; J gene: TRBJ2-5; CDR3 protein: CASSLDRALAEPGRETQYF; CDR3 DNA: TGTGCCAGCAGCTTAGACAGGGCACTAGCGGAGCCAGGTCGGGAGACCCAGTACTTC
D gene: TRBD2; CDR3 length: 15; clone size: -; V gene: TRBV2; J gene: TRBJ2-7; CDR3 protein: CASSERLADHYEQYF; CDR3 DNA: TGTGCCAGCAGTGAACGCCTAGCGGATCACTACGAGCAGTACTTC
D gene: -; CDR3 length: 13; clone size: once; V gene: TRBV21-1; J gene: TRBJ1-1; CDR3 protein: CASSKGGGAEAFF; CDR3 DNA: TGTGCCAGCAGCAAAGGGGGAGGGGCTGAAGCTTTCTTT
D gene: TRBD1; CDR3 length: 14; clone size: -; V gene: TRBV2; J gene: TRBJ1-5; CDR3 protein: CASSDDRGNQPQHF; CDR3 DNA: TGTGCCAGCAGTGACGACAGGGGCAATCAGCCCCAGCATTTT
D gene: TRBD1; CDR3 length: 15; clone size: -; V gene: TRBV6-5; J gene: TRBJ1-4; CDR3 protein: CASSYGGQGREKLFF; CDR3 DNA: TGTGCCAGCAGTTACGGGGGACAGGGCAGGGAAAAACTGTTTTTT
D gene: TRBD2; CDR3 length: 15; clone size: once; V gene: TRBV19; J gene: TRBJ2-3; CDR3 protein: CASSNLASGADTQYF; CDR3 DNA: TGTGCCAGTAGTAATTTGGCTAGCGGAGCAGATACGCAGTATTTT
D gene: TRBD2; CDR3 length: 16; clone size: once; V gene: TRBV5-4; J gene: TRBJ2-3; CDR3 protein: CASSWGGSGRADTQYF; CDR3 DNA: TGTGCCAGCAGTTGGGGGGGCAGCGGGAGGGCAGATACGCAGTATTTT
D gene: TRBD2; CDR3 length: 11; clone size: -; V gene: TRBV20-1; J gene: TRBJ2-7; CDR3 protein: CTGRELSEQYF; CDR3 DNA: TGCACCGGGAGGGAGCTAAGCGAGCAGTACTTC
D gene: -; CDR3 length: 16; clone size: few; V gene: TRBV5-6; J gene: TRBJ1-1; CDR3 protein: CASSLNRGPQLTEAFF; CDR3 DNA: TGTGCCAGCAGCTTGAACCGGGGCCCTCAACTCACTGAAGCTTTCTTT
D gene: -; CDR3 length: 14; clone size: -; V gene: TRBV4-1; J gene: TRBJ2-5; CDR3 protein: CASSKGPGRETQYF; CDR3 DNA: TGCGCCAGCAGCAAAGGCCCCGGGCGAGAGACCCAGTACTTC
D gene: -; CDR3 length: 18; clone size: -; V gene: TRBV27; J gene: TRBJ2-7; CDR3 protein: CASSLSGLARRLSYEQYF; CDR3 DNA: TGTGCCAGCAGTTTATCGGGGCTAGCACGTCGCTTATCCTACGAGCAGTACTTC
D gene: -; CDR3 length: 14; clone size: once; V gene: TRBV28; J gene: TRBJ1-2; CDR3 protein: CASSGGGMSYGYTF; CDR3 DNA: TGTGCCAGCAGTGGTGGGGGGATGAGCTATGGCTACACCTTC
D gene: -; CDR3 length: 15; clone size: -; V gene: TRBV3-1/TRBV3-2; J gene: TRBJ2-7; CDR3 protein: CASSQAFMGRVEQYF; CDR3 DNA: TGTGCCAGCAGCCAAGCCTTTATGGGGAGAGTCGAGCAGTACTTC
D gene: TRBD2; CDR3 length: 13; clone size: once; V gene: TRBV28; J gene: TRBJ2-1; CDR3 protein: CASNLAGGNEQFF; CDR3 DNA: TGTGCCAGCAACCTAGCGGGGGGTAATGAGCAGTTCTTC
D gene: -; CDR3 length: 14; clone size: -; V gene: TRBV9; J gene: TRBJ1-4; CDR3 protein: CASSLGQSNEKLFF; CDR3 DNA: TGTGCCAGCAGCCTCGGACAGTCCAATGAAAAACTGTTTTTT
D gene: TRBD2; CDR3 length: 15; clone size: -; V gene: TRBV5-1; J gene: TRBJ2-1; CDR3 protein: CASSLTSGNPNEQFF; CDR3 DNA: TGCGCCAGCAGCTTGACTAGCGGGAATCCCAATGAGCAGTTCTTC